The 3 T cell receptor beta chains below all came from one sample that was sequenced in a study of blood T cell repertoires in COVID-19. Generated by immunoSEQ multiplex PCR, the TCRdb table keeps only in-frame clones and is missing some. The table records fewer than 20,000 clones, 91% of them present only once. The sample consisted of peripheral blood. All receptors derive from a human donor in a cohort sampled during active COVID-19.

This clone was found once. The rearrangement uses TRBV3-1 (or the pseudogene TRBV3-2) and TRBJ1-5; perhaps TRBD1 as D (5 bases). CDR1 and CDR2 (germline): LGHDT, YNNKEL (reference sequence). With 3 bases removed from V and 6 bases from J, the gap between germline ends came to 9 bases. This CDR3 has 13 amino acids. In nucleotides, the CDR3 is TGTGCCAGCAGCCATGGGGGGGGTCAGCCCCAGCATTTT. Amino acids: CASSHGGGQPQHF.

The chain links TRBV3-1 (or the pseudogene TRBV3-2) to TRBJ2-2; D is undetermined. Germline V gene sequence: CDR1 LGHDT, CDR2 YNNKEL (reference sequence). V gave up 2 bases and J gave up 4 bases, with 11 bases separating them. There are 15 residues in the CDR3. The CDR3 bases are TGTGCCAGCAGCCAATATAACTCGGGCACCGGGGAGCTGTTTTTT. The encoded protein is CASSQYNSGTGELFF.

The count of this clone is one. J is TRBJ2-1 and V is TRBV27, with D maybe TRBD2 (6 bases). The CDR3 has 16 amino acids. Trimming left V 5 bases short and J 0 bases short, with 14 bases between. Germline V gene data show CDR1 as MNHEY and CDR2 as SMNVEV (reference sequence). The CDR3 DNA reads as TGTGCCAGCAGTCTACTAGCCGAACTCTCCTACAATGAGCAGTTCTTC. Protein: CASSLLAELSYNEQFF.